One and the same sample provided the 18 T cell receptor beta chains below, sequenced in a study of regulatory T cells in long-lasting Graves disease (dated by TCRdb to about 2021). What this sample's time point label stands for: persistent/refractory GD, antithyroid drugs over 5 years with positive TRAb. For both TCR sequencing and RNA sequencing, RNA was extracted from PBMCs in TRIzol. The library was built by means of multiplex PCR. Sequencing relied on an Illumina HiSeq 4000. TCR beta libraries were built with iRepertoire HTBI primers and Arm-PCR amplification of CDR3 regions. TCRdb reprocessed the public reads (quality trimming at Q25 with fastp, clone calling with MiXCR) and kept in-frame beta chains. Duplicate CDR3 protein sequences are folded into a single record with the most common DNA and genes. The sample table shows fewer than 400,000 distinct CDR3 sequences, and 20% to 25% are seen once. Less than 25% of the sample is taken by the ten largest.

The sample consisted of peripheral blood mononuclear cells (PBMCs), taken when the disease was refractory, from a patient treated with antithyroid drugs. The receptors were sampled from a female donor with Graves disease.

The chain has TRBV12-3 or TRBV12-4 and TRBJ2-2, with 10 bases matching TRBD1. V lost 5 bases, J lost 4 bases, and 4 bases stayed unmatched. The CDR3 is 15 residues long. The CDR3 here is CASSIRTGGTGELFF. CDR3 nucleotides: TGTGCCAGCAGTATAAGGACAGGGGGCACCGGGGAGCTGTTTTTT.

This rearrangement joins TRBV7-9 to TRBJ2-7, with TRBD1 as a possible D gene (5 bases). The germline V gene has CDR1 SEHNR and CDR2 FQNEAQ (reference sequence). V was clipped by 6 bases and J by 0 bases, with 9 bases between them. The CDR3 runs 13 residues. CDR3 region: CASRGGHSYEQYF. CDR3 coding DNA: TGTGCCAGCAGGGGTGGACACTCCTACGAGCAGTACTTC.

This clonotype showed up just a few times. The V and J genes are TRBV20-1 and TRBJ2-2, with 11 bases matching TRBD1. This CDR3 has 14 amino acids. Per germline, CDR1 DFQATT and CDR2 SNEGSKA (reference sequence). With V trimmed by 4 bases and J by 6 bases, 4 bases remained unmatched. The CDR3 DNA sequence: TGCAGTGCTACGGACAGGGGGCTCGCCGGGGAGCTGTTTTTT. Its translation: CSATDRGLAGELFF.

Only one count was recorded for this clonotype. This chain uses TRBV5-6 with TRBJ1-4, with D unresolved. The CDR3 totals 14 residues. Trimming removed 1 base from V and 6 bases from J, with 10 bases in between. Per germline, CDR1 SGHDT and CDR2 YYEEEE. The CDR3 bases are TGTGCCAGCAGCTTGAGGACGGGAGATGAAAAACTGTTTTTT. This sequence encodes CASSLRTGDEKLFF.

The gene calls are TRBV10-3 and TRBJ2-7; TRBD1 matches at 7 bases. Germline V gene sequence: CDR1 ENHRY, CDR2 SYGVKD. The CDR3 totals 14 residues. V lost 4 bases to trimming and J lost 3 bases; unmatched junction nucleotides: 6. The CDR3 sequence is CAISGATGVYEQYF. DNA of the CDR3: TGTGCCATCAGTGGGGCTACAGGGGTCTACGAGCAGTACTTC.

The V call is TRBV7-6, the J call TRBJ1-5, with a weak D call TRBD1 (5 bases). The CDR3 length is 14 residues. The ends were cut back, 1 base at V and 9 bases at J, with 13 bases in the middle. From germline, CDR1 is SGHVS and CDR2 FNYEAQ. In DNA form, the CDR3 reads TGTGCCAGCAGCTTAGGCCAGGGCGTTGGGCCCCAGCATTTT. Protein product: CASSLGQGVGPQHF.

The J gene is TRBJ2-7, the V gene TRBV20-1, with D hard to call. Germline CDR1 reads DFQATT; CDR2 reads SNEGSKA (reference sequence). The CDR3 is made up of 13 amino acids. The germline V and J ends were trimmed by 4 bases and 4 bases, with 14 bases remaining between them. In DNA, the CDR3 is TGCAGTGCTAAACCGATCCTGTCTTACGAGCAGTACTTC. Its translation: CSAKPILSYEQYF.

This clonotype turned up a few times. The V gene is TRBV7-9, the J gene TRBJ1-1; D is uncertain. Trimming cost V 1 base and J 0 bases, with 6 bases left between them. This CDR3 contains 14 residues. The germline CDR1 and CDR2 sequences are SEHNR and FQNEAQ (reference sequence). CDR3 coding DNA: TGTGCCAGCAGCTTAGAACCGATGAACACTGAAGCTTTCTTT. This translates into CASSLEPMNTEAFF. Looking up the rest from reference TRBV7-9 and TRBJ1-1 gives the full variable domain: DTGVSQNPRHKITKRGQNVTFRCDPISEHNRLYWYRQTLGQGPEFLTYFQNEAQLEKSRLLSDRFSAERPKGSFSTLEIQRTEQGDSAMYLCASSLEPMNTEAFFGQGTRLTVV.

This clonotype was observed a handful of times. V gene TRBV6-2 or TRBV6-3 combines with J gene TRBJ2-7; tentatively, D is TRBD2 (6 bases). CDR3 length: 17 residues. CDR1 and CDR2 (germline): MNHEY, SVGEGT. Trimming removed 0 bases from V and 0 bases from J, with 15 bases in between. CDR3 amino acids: CASSYSSSGLISYEQYF. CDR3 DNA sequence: TGTGCCAGCAGTTACTCGAGTAGCGGACTTATCTCCTACGAGCAGTACTTC.

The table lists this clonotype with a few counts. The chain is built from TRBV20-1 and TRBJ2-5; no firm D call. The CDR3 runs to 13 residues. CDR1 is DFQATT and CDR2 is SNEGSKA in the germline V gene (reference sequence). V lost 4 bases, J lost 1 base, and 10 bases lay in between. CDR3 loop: CSAIDWGQETQYF. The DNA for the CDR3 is TGCAGTGCTATCGACTGGGGCCAAGAGACCCAGTACTTC.

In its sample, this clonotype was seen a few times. The CDR3 DNA follows: TGCAGTGCTAGAGCCTCAGGAGGGCCCAGCGAGCAGTACTTC. It encodes CSARASGGPSEQYF. The chain has TRBV20-1 and TRBJ2-7, with D perhaps matching TRBD2 (6 bases). The V end lost 1 base, the J end lost 6 bases, and 16 bases lay between the germline ends. The V gene's germline CDR1 is DFQATT and CDR2 SNEGSKA (reference sequence). The CDR3 length is 14 residues.

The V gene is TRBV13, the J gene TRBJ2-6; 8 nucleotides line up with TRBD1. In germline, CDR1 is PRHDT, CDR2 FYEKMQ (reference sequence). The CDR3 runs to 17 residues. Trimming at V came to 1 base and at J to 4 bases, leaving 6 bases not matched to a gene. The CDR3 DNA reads TGTGCCAGCAGCTTAGCGTGGACAGGGTCCGGGGCCAACGTCCTGACTTTC. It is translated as CASSLAWTGSGANVLTF.

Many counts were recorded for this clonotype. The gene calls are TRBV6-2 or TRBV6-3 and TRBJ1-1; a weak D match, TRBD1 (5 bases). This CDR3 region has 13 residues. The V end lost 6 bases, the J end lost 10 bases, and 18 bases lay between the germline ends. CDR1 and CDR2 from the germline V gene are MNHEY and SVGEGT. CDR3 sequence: CASSNEVGVRAFF. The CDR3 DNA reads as TGTGCCAGCAGCAATGAAGTGGGGGTCAGAGCTTTCTTT.

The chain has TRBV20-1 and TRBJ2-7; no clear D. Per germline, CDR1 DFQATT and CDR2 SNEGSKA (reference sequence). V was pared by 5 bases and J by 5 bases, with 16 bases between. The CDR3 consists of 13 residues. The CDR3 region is CSARDSFLNEQYF. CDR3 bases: TGCAGTGCTCGTGACTCGTTTCTAAACGAGCAGTACTTC.

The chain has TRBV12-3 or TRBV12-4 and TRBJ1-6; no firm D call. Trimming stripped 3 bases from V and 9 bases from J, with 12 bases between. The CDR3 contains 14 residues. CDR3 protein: CASSFNFWGSPLHF. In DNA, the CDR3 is TGTGCCAGCAGTTTTAATTTCTGGGGTTCACCCCTCCACTTT.

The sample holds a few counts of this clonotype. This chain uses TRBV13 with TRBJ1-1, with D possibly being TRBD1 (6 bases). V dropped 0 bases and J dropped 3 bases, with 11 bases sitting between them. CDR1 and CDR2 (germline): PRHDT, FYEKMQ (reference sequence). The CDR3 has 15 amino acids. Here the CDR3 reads CASSLGRGVDTEAFF. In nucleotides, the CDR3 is TGTGCCAGCAGCTTAGGTAGGGGGGTTGACACTGAAGCTTTCTTT.

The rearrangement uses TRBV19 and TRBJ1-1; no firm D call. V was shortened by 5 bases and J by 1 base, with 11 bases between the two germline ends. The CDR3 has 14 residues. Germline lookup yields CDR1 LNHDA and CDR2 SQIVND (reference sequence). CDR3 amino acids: CASSDNSRNTEAFF. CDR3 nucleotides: TGTGCCAGTAGTGATAACAGCAGGAACACTGAAGCTTTCTTT.

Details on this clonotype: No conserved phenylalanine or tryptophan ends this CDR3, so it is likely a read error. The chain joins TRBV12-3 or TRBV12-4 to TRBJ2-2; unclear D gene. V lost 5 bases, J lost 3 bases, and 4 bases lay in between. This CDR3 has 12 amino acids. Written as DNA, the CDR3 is TGTGCCAGCAGTCTTTACACCGGGGAGCTGTTTTCT. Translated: CASSLYTGELFS.